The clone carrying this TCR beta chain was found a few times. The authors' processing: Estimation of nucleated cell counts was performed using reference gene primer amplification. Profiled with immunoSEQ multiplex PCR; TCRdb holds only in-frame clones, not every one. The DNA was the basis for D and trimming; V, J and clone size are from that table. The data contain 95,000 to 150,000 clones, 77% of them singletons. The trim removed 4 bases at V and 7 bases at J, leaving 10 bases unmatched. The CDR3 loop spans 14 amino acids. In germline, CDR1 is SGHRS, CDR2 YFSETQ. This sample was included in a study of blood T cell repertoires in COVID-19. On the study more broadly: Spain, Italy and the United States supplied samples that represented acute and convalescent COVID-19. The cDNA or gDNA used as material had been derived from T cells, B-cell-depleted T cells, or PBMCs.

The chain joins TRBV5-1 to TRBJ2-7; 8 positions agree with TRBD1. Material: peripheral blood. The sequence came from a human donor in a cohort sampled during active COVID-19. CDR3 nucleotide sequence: TGCGCCAGCAGCCCCACGACGACAGGGGCTGAGCAGTACTTC. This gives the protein CASSPTTTGAEQYF.